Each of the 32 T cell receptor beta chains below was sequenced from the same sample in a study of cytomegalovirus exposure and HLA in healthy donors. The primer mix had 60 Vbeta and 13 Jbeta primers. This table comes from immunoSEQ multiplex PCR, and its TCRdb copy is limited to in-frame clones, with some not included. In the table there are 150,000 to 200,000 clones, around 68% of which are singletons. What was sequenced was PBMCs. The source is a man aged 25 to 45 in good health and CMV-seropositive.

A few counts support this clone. CDR3 protein: CASSPSGGRETQYF. In DNA, the CDR3 is TGTGCCAGCAGCCCCTCGGGAGGGAGAGAGACCCAGTACTTC. The V and J genes are TRBV5-4 and TRBJ2-5, with 8 bases identical to TRBD2. The junction had 6 bases not matched to a gene; V was cut back by 4 bases and J by 4 bases. The CDR3 is 14 residues long. Germline CDR1 is SGHNT and CDR2 is YYREEE (reference sequence).

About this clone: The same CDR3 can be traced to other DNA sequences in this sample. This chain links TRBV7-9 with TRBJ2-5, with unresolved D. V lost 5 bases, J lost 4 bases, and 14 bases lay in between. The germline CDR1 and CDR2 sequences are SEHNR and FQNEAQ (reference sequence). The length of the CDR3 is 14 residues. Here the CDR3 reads CASSPRLAGETQYF. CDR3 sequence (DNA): TGTGCCAGCAGCCCCAGACTGGCCGGAGAGACCCAGTACTTC. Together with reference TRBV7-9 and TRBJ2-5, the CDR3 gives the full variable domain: DTGVSQNPRHKITKRGQNVTFRCDPISEHNRLYWYRQTLGQGPEFLTYFQNEAQLEKSRLLSDRFSAERPKGSFSTLEIQRTEQGDSAMYLCASSPRLAGETQYFGPGTRLLVL.

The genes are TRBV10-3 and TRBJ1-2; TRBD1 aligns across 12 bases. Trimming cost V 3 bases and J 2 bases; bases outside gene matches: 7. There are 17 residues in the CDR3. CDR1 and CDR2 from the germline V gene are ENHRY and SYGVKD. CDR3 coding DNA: TGTGCCATCAGTGAACCGGGACAGGGGGCACCCAACTATGGCTACACCTTC. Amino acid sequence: CAISEPGQGAPNYGYTF.

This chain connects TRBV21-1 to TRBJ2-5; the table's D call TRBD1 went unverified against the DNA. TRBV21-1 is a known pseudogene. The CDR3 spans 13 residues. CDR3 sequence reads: CARRQGARETQYF. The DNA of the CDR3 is TGTGCCCGCCGACAGGGGGCGCGGGAGACCCAGTACTTC.

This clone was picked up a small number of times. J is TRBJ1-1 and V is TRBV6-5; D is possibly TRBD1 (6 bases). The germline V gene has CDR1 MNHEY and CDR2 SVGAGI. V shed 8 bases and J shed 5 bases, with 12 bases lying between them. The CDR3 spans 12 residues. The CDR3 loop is CASRDRKTEAFF. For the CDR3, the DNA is TGTGCCAGCCGTGACAGGAAGACTGAAGCTTTCTTT.

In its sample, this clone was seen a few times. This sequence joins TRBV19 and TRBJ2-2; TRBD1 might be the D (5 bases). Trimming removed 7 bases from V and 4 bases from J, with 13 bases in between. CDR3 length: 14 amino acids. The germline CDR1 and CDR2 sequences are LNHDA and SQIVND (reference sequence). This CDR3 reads CASTRQGSTGELFF. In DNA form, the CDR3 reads TGTGCCAGTACCCGGCAGGGTTCCACCGGGGAGCTGTTTTTT.

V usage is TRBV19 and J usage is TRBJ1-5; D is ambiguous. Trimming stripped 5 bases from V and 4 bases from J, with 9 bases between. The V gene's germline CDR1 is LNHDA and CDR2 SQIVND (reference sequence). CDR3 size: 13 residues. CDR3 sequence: CASSQALNQPQHF. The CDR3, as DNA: TGTGCCAGTAGTCAGGCTTTGAATCAGCCCCAGCATTTT.

CDR3 region: CASSESMAGGNEQFF. The CDR3 DNA is TGTGCCAGCAGTGAGTCAATGGCGGGAGGAAATGAGCAGTTCTTC. The chain combines TRBV6-4 with TRBJ2-1; 8 bases agree with TRBD2. This CDR3 has 15 residues. V trimming: 3 bases; J trimming: 7 bases; junction bases outside the gene matches: 8. CDR1 and CDR2 (germline): MRHNA, SNTAGT.

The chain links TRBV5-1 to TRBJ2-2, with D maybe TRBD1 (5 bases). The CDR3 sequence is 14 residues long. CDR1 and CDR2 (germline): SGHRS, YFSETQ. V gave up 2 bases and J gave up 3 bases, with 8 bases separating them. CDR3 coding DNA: TGCGCCAGCAGCTTAGGACACGACACCGGGGAGCTGTTTTTT. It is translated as CASSLGHDTGELFF.

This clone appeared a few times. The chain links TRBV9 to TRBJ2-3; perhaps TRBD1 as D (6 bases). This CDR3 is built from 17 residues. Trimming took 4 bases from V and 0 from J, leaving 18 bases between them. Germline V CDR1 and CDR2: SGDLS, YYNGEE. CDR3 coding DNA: TGTGCCAGCAGCCAGGACAGCCTATCCCCTAGCACAGATACGCAGTATTTT. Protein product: CASSQDSLSPSTDTQYF.

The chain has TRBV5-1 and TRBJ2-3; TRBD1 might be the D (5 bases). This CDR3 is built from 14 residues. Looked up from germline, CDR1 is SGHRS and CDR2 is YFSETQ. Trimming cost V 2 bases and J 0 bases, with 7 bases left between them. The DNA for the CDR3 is TGCGCCAGCAGCTTACAGGCTAGCACAGATACGCAGTATTTT. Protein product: CASSLQASTDTQYF.

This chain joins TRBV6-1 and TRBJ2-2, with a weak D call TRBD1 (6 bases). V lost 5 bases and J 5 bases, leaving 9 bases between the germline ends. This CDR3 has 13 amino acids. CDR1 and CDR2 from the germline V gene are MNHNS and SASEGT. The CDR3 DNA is TGTGCCAGCAGTCCACAGGGAACCGGGGAGCTGTTTTTT. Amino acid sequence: CASSPQGTGELFF.

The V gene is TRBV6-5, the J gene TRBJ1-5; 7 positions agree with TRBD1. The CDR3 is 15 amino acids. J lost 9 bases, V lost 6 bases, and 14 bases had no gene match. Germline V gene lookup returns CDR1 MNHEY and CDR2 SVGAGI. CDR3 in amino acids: CASRAIQGTGRPQHF. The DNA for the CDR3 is TGTGCCAGCAGGGCTATACAGGGGACGGGTCGGCCCCAGCATTTT.

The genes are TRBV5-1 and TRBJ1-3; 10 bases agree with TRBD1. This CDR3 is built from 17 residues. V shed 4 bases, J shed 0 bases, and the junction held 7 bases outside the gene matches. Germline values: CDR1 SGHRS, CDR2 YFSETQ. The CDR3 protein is CASSPRGQGSSGNTIYF. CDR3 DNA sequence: TGCGCCAGCAGCCCAAGGGGACAGGGGAGCTCTGGAAACACCATATATTTT. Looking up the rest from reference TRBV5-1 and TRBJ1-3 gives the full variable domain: KAGVTQTPRYLIKTRGQQVTLSCSPISGHRSVSWYQQTPGQGLQFLFEYFSETQRNKGNFPGRFSGRQFSNSRSEMNVSTLELGDSALYLCASSPRGQGSSGNTIYFGEGSWLTVV.

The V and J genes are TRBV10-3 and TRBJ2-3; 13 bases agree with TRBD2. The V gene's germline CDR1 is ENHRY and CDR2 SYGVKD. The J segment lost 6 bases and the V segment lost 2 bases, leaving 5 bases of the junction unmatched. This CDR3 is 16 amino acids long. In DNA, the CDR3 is TGTGCCATCAGTGAGACACTAGCGGGAGGGGAGGATACGCAGTATTTT. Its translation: CAISETLAGGEDTQYF.

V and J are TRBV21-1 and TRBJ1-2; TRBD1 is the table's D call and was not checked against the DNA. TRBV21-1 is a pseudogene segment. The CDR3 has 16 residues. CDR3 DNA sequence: TGTGCCAGCAGCAAAGTGGACAGGGGACAGGCCTATGGCTACACCTTC. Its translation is CASSKVDRGQAYGYTF.

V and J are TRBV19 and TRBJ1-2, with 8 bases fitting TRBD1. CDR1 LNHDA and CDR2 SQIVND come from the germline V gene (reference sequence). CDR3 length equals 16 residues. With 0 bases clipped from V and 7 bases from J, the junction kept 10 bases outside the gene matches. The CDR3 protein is CASSIEGISGGPGYTF. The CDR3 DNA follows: TGTGCCAGTAGTATAGAAGGAATATCAGGGGGCCCTGGCTACACCTTC.

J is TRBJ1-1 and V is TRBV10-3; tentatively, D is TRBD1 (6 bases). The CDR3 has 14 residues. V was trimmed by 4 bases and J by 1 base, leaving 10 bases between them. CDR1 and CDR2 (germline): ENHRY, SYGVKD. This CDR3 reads CAISGGQQNTEAFF. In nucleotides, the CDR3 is TGTGCCATCAGTGGGGGACAACAGAACACTGAAGCTTTCTTT.

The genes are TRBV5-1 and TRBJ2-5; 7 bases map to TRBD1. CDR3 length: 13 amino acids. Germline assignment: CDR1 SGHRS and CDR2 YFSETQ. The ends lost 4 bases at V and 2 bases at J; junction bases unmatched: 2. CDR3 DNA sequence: TGCGCCAGCAGCAGGACAGGTCAAGAGACCCAGTACTTC. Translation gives CASSRTGQETQYF.

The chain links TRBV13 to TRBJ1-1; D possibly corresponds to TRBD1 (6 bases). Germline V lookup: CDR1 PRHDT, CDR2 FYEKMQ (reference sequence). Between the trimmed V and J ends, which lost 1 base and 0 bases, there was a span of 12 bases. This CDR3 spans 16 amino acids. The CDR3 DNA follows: TGTGCCAGCAGCTTAGTCCTAGCAGGGGTGAACACTGAAGCTTTCTTT. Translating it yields CASSLVLAGVNTEAFF.

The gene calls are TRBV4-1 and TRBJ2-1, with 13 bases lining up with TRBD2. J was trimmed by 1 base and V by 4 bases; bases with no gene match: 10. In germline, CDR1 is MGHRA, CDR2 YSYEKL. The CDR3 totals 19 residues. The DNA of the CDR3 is TGCGCCAGCAGCCGAGGACTAGCGGGAGTAATGTGGTCCTACAATGAGCAGTTCTTC. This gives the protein CASSRGLAGVMWSYNEQFF.

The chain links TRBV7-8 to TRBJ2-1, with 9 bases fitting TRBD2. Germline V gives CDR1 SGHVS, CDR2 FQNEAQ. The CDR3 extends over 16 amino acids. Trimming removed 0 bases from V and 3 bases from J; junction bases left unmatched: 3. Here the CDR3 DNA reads TGTGCCAGCAGCTTAGCCCCTAGCGGGAACTACAATGAGCAGTTCTTC. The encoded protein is CASSLAPSGNYNEQFF.

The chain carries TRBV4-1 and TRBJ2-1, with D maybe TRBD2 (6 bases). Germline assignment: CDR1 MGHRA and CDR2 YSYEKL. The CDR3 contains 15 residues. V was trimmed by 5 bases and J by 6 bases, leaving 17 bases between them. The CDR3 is CASSSRGGTSNEQFF. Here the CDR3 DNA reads TGCGCCAGCAGCTCCCGGGGTGGGACTTCCAATGAGCAGTTCTTC.

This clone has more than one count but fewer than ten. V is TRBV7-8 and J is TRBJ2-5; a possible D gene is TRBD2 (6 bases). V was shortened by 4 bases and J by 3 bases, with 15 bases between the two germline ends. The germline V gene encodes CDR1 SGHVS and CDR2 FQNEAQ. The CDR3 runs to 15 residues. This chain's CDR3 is CASSSGLGGKETQYF. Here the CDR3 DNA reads TGTGCCAGCAGCTCCGGCCTGGGGGGAAAAGAGACCCAGTACTTC.

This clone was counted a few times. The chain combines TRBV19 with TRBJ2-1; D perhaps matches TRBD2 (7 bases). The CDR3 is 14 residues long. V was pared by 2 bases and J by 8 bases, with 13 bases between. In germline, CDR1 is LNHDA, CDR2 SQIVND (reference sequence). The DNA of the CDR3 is TGTGCCAGTAGTATAAGGGAGGGGGTATATGAGCAGTTCTTC. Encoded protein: CASSIREGVYEQFF.

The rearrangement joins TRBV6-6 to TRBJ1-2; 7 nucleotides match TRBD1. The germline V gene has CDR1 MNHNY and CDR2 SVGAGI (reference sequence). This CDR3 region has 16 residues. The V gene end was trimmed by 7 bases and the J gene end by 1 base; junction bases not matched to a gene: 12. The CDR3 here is CASTSHPGGFNYGYTF. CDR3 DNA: TGTGCCAGCACATCCCATCCAGGGGGTTTTAACTATGGCTACACCTTC.

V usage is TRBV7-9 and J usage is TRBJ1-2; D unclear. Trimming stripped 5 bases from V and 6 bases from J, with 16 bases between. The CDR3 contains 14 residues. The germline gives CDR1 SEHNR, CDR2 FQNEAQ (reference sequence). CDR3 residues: CASSLGGAADGYTF. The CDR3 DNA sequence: TGTGCCAGCAGCCTGGGAGGTGCGGCAGATGGCTACACCTTC.

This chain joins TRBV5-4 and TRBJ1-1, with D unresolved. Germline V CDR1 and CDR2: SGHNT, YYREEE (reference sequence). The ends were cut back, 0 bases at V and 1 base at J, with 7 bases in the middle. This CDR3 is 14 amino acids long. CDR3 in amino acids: CASSLGRWNTEAFF. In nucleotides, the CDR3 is TGTGCCAGCAGCTTGGGGCGGTGGAACACTGAAGCTTTCTTT.

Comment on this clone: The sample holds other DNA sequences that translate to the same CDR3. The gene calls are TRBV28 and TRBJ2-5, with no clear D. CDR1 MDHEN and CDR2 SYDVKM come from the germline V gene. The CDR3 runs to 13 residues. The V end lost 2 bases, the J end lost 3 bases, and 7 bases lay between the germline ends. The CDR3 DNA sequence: TGTGCCAGCAGTTTAGTGGCCAAAGAGACCCAGTACTTC. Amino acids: CASSLVAKETQYF.

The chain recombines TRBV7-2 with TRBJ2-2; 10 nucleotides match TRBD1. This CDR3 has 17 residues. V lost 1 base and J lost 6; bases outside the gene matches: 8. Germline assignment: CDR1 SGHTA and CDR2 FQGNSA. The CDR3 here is CASSLVGTGALAGELFF. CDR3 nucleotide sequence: TGTGCCAGCAGCTTAGTAGGGACAGGGGCCCTGGCCGGGGAGCTGTTTTTT.

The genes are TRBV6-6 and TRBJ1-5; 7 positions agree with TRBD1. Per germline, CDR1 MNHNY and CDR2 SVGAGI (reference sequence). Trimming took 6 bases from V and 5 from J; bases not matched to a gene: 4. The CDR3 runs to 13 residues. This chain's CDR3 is CASSGQDYQPQHF. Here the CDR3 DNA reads TGTGCCAGCAGCGGACAGGATTATCAGCCCCAGCATTTT.

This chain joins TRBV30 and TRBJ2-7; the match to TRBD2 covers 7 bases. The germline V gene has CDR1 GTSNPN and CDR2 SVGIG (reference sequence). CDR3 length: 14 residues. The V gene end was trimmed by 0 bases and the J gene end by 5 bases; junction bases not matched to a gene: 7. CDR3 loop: CAWSVESGNDEQYF. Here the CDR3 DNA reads TGTGCCTGGAGTGTTGAAAGCGGGAACGACGAGCAGTACTTC.